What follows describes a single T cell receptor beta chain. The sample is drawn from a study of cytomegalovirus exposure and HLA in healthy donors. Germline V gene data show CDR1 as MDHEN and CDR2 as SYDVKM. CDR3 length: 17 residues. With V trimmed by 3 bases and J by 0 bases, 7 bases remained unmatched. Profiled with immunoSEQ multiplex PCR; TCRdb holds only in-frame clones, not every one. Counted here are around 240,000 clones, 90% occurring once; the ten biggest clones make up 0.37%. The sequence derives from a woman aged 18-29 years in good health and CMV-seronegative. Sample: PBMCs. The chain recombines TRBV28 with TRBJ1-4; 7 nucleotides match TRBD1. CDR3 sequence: CASSLAGTASTNEKLFF. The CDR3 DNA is TGTGCCAGCAGTTTGGCTGGGACAGCGTCAACTAATGAAAAACTGTTTTTT.